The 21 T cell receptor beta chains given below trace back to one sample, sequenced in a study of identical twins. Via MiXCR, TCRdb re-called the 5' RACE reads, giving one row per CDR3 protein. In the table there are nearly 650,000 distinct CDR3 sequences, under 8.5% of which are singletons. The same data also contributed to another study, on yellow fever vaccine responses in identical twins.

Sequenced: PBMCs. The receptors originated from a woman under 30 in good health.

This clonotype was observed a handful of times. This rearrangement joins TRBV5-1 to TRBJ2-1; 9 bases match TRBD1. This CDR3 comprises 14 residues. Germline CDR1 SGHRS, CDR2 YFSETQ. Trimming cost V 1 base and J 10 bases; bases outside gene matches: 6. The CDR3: CASSLTGQGSEQFF. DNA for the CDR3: TGCGCCAGCAGCTTGACGGGACAGGGTTCCGAGCAGTTCTTC.

This CDR3 is CASSSPSYEQFF. CDR3 bases: TGTGCCAGCAGCAGTCCTTCCTATGAGCAGTTCTTC. V is TRBV7-2 and J is TRBJ2-1; D ambiguous. Germline values: CDR1 SGHTA, CDR2 FQGNSA. The CDR3 runs to 12 residues. The V end was cut by 5 bases, the J end by 8 bases, with 10 bases between.

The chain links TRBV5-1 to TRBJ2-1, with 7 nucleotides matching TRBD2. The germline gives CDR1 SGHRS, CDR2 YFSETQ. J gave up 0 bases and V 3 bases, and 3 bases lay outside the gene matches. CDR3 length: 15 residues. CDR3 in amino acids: CASSSGEGSYNEQFF. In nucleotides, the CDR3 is TGCGCCAGCAGCTCTGGGGAGGGCTCCTACAATGAGCAGTTCTTC.

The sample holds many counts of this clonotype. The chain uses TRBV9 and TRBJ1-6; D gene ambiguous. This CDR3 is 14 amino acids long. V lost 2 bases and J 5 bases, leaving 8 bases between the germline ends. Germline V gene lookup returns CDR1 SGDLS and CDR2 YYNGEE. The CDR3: CASSVTHDNSPLHF. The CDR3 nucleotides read TGTGCCAGCAGCGTGACACATGATAATTCACCCCTCCACTTT.

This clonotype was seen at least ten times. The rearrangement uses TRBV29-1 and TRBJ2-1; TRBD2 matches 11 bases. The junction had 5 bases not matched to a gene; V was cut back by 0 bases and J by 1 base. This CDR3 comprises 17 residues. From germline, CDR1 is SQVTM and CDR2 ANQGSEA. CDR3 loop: CSVEDLRLAGSYNEQFF. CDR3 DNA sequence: TGCAGCGTTGAAGATCTCCGACTAGCGGGATCCTACAATGAGCAGTTCTTC.

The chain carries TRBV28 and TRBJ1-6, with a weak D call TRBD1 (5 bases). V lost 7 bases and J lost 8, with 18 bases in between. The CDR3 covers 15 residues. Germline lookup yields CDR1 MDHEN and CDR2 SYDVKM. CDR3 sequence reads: CASILNPGLDSPLHF. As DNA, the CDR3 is TGTGCCAGCATCCTTAATCCAGGGTTGGATTCACCCCTCCACTTT.

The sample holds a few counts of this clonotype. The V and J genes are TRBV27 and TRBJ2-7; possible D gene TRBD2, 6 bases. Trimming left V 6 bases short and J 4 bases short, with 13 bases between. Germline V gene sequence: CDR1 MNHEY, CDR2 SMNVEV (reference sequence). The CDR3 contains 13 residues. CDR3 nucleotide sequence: TGTGCCAGCAGCCCCTTCGGGGGTTACGAGCAGTACGTC. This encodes CASSPFGGYEQYV.

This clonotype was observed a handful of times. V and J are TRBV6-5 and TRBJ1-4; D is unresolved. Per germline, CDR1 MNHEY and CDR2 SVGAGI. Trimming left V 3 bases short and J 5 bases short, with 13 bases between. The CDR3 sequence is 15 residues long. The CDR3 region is CASSYRGARNEKLFF. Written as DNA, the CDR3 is TGTGCCAGCAGTTATCGGGGAGCCAGGAATGAAAAACTGTTTTTT.

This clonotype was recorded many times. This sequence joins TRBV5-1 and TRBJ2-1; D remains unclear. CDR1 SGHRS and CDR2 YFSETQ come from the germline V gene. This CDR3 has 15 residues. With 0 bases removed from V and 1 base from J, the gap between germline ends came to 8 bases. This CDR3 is CASSLGKGSYNEQFF. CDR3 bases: TGCGCCAGCAGCTTGGGGAAAGGTTCCTACAATGAGCAGTTCTTC.

CDR3 DNA sequence: TGCAGTGCTAGAGATACCGAGACCCAGTACTTC. This translates into CSARDTETQYF. V usage is TRBV20-1 and J usage is TRBJ2-5; D is ambiguous. V lost 0 bases and J 5 bases, leaving 4 bases between the germline ends. This CDR3 contains 11 residues. Germline values: CDR1 DFQATT, CDR2 SNEGSKA (reference sequence).

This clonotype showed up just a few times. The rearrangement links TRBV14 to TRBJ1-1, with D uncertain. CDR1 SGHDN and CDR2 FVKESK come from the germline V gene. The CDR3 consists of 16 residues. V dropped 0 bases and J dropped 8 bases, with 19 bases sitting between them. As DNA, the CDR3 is TGTGCCAGCAGCCAAGAGAGGAGTTACCTGGATGGGGAAGCTTTCTTT. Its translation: CASSQERSYLDGEAFF.

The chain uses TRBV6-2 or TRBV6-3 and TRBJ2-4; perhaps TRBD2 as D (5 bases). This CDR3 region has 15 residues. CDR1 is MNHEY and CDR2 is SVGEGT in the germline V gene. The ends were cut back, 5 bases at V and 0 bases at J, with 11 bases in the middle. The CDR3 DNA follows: TGTGCCAGCAGTCCGCCGGGGATAGCCAAAAACATTCAGTACTTC. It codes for CASSPPGIAKNIQYF.

The CDR3 DNA is TGTGCCAGCCACCCTTCGGCTAGCGGTCGGGATACGCAGTATTTT. This gives the protein CASHPSASGRDTQYF. The J gene is TRBJ2-3, the V gene TRBV11-2, with 7 bases identical to TRBD2. J gave up 6 bases and V 8 bases, and 14 bases lay outside the gene matches. CDR1 and CDR2 from the germline V gene are SGHAT and FQNNGV. This CDR3 has 15 residues.

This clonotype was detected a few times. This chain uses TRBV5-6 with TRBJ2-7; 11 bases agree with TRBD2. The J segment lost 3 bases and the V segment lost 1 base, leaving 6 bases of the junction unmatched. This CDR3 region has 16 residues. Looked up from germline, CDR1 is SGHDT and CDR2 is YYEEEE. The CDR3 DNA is TGTGCCAGCAGCTTGTTTGGGACTAGCGGCTTCTACGAGCAGTACTTC. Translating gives CASSLFGTSGFYEQYF.

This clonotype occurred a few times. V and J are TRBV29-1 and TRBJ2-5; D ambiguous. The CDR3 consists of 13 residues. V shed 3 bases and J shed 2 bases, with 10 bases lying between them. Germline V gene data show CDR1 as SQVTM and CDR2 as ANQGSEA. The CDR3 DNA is TGCAGCGTTGACGAGGTAGATCAAGAGACCCAGTACTTC. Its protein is CSVDEVDQETQYF.

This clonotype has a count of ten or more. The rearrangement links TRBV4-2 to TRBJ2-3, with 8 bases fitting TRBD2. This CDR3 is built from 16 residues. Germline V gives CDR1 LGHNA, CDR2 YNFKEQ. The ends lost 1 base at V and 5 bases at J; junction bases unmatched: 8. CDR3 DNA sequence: TGTGCCAGCAGCCAAGTGGCGGGACTAGGGGTAGATACGCAGTATTTT. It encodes CASSQVAGLGVDTQYF.

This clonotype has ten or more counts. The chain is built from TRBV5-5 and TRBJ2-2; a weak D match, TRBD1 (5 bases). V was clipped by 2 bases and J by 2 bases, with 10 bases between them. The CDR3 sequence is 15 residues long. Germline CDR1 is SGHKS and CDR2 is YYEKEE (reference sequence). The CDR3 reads CASSFAGHNTGELFF. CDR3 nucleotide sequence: TGTGCCAGCAGCTTTGCTGGACATAACACCGGGGAGCTGTTTTTT.

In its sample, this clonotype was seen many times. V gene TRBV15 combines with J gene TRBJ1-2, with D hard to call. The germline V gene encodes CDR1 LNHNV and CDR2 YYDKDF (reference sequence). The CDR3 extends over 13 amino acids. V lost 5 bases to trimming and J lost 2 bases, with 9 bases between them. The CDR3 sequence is CATSVGTNYGYTF. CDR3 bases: TGTGCCACCAGCGTTGGAACCAACTATGGCTACACCTTC.

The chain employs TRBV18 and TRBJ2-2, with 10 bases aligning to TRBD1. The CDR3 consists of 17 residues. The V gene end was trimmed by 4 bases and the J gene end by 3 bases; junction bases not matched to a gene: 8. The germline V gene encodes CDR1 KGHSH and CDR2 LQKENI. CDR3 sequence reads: CASSQTTGGKDTGELFF. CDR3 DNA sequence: TGTGCCAGCTCACAAACGACAGGGGGCAAAGACACCGGGGAGCTGTTTTTT.

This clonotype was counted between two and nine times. The CDR3, as DNA: TGCGCCAGCAGGAACGCCGGTAGCCGGGTGGGGGCCTTAGAGACCCAGTACTTC. It codes for CASRNAGSRVGALETQYF. The chain links TRBV10-2 to TRBJ2-5; possibly TRBD1 for D (6 bases). The V end was cut by 6 bases, the J end by 4 bases, with 27 bases between. Per the germline V gene, CDR1 is WSHSY and CDR2 is SAAADI. The length of the CDR3 is 18 residues.

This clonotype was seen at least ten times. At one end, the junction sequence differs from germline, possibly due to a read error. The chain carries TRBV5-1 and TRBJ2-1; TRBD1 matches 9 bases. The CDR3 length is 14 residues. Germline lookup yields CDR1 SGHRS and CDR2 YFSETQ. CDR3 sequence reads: CASSLGQGYNEQFF. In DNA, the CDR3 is TGTGCCAGCAGCTTAGGACAGGGGTACAATGAGCAGTTCTTC.